This TCR beta chain was sequenced in a study of CD8 T cells in ankylosing spondylitis. This clonotype was detected many times. Losses at the gene ends were 5 bases for V and 5 bases for J; bases not matched to a gene: 8. The germline gives CDR1 SEHNR, CDR2 FQNEAQ (reference sequence). CDR3 length: 14 residues. TCRdb recomputed calls from the 5' RACE reads with MiXCR, one row per CDR3 protein. The table lists about 240,000 distinct CDR3 sequences, roughly 8.2% of them singletons. Sequencing was carried out using blood, either unsorted or a sorted T cell fraction (not recorded which). The rearrangement links TRBV7-9 to TRBJ2-5; TRBD1 agrees at 7 bases. This clonotype was sampled from a female donor with ankylosing spondylitis or in good health (not recorded which). For the CDR3, the DNA is TGTGCCAGCAGCCTAATGACAGGGAGCGAGACCCAGTACTTC. This encodes CASSLMTGSETQYF.